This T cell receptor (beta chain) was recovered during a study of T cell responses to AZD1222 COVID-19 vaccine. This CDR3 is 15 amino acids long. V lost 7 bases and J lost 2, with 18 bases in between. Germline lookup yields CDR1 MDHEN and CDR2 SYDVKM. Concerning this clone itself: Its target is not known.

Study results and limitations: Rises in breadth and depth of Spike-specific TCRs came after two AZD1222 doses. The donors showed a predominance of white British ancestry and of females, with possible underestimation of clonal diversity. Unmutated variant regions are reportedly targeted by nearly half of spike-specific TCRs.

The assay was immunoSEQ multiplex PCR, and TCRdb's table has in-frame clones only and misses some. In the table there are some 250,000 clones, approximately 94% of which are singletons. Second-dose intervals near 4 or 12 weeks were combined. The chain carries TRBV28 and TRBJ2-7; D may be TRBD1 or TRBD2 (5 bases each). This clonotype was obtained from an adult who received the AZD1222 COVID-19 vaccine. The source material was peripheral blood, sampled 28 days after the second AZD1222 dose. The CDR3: CASNPRDVGAYEQYF. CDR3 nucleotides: TGTGCCAGCAACCCACGGGACGTCGGGGCCTACGAGCAGTACTTC.